The 31 T cell receptor beta chains below all came from one sample that was sequenced in a study of T cells in Graves' hyperthyroidism and ophthalmopathy. TCR beta CDR3 regions were amplified from RNA. Researchers ran a first-round RT-PCR on the TCR CDR3 using the HTBI primer set. Each CDR3 protein gets one entry after TCRdb re-called the multiplex PCR reads with MiXCR. The data contain hundreds of thousands of distinct CDR3 sequences, 22% of them seen just once; the ten biggest clones take up about 60%. The specimen was blood. The receptors were sampled from a young man with Graves' ophthalmopathy.

This clonotype was detected a few times. The V call is TRBV6-1, the J call TRBJ1-2; 10 bases map to TRBD1. V gave up 6 bases and J gave up 6 bases; unmatched junction bases: 13. CDR3 length: 16 residues. CDR1 and CDR2 from the germline V gene are MNHNS and SASEGT. The CDR3 DNA sequence: TGTGCCAGCAGGGGGACAGGGGTTGGGCGAGGGGATGGCTACACCTTC. Its protein product is CASRGTGVGRGDGYTF.

This clonotype was counted a few times. The chain links TRBV20-1 to TRBJ2-1, with D perhaps assigned TRBD1 or TRBD2 (5 bases each). Germline assignment: CDR1 DFQATT and CDR2 SNEGSKA (reference sequence). The CDR3 is made up of 16 amino acids. V dropped 0 bases and J dropped 2 bases, with 14 bases sitting between them. CDR3 sequence (DNA): TGCAGTGCTAGAGATTCTGCAAGGGGAGCCTACAATGAGCAGTTCTTC. Protein sequence: CSARDSARGAYNEQFF.

V gene TRBV29-1 combines with J gene TRBJ2-3, with D hard to call. V lost 7 bases, J lost 3 bases, and 14 bases lay in between. The germline V gene has CDR1 SQVTM and CDR2 ANQGSEA. This CDR3 comprises 13 residues. The CDR3 spells CSGRLPHTDTQYF. As DNA, the CDR3 is TGCAGCGGCCGACTGCCGCATACAGATACGCAGTATTTT.

This clonotype was detected a few times. The chain couples TRBV18 to TRBJ1-5; D is ambiguous. Germline loops: CDR1 KGHSH, CDR2 LQKENI. The CDR3 is 15 residues long. Trimming removed 2 bases at V and 0 bases at J, with 8 bases between. CDR3 sequence: CASSPTGLSNQPQHF. CDR3 bases: TGTGCCAGCTCACCAACGGGCCTTAGCAATCAGCCCCAGCATTTT.

This clonotype came up a few times. CDR3 sequence reads: CASSQDRDVRETQYF. CDR3 nucleotide sequence: TGCGCCAGCAGCCAAGATAGGGACGTGAGGGAGACCCAGTACTTC. V gene TRBV4-1 combines with J gene TRBJ2-5; D is tentatively TRBD1 or TRBD2 (5 bases each). CDR1 and CDR2 from the germline V gene are MGHRA and YSYEKL. The CDR3 consists of 15 residues. V gave up 0 bases and J gave up 5 bases, with 13 bases separating them.

V is TRBV5-6 and J is TRBJ1-5; D call uncertain. The germline V and J ends were trimmed by 3 bases and 4 bases, with 2 bases remaining between them. Germline V gene lookup returns CDR1 SGHDT and CDR2 YYEEEE. This CDR3 comprises 11 residues. CDR3 sequence: CASSWNQPQHF. DNA for the CDR3: TGTGCCAGCAGCTGGAATCAGCCCCAGCATTTT.

This clonotype showed up many times. This rearrangement joins TRBV20-1 to TRBJ2-1; TRBD2 matches at 12 bases. Looked up from germline, CDR1 is DFQATT and CDR2 is SNEGSKA (reference sequence). CDR3 length equals 11 residues. Germline trimming cut 5 bases from V and 12 bases from J; bases unmatched to any gene: 2. The CDR3 loop reads CSAPSGRGQFF. The CDR3 DNA reads as TGCAGTGCTCCTAGCGGGAGGGGGCAGTTCTTC.

The V call is TRBV14, the J call TRBJ2-7; TRBD2 matches at 8 bases. Germline values: CDR1 SGHDN, CDR2 FVKESK. V gave up 4 bases and J gave up 7 bases; unmatched junction bases: 12. The CDR3 has 15 amino acids. The CDR3: CASSPRAGAYSEQYF. CDR3 nucleotide sequence: TGTGCCAGCAGCCCTAGAGCGGGAGCCTACTCGGAGCAGTACTTC. The variable domain in full, with the rest retrieved from reference TRBV14 and TRBJ2-7, is EAGVTQFPSHSVIEKGQTVTLRCDPISGHDNLYWYRRVMGKEIKFLLHFVKESKQDESGMPNNRFLAERTGGTYSTLKVQPAELEDSGVYFCASSPRAGAYSEQYFGPGTRLTVT.

This clonotype was picked up many times. The rearrangement links TRBV5-1 to TRBJ1-1; D gene ambiguous. V lost 8 bases and J 0 bases, leaving 11 bases between the germline ends. CDR3 length: 13 amino acids. In germline, CDR1 is SGHRS, CDR2 YFSETQ. The CDR3 DNA reads TGCGCCAGTTACCAGGAGGTGAACACTGAAGCTTTCTTT. Amino acids: CASYQEVNTEAFF.

The V gene is TRBV12-3 or TRBV12-4, the J gene TRBJ2-1, with a possible D match to TRBD2 (5 bases). The CDR3 length is 12 residues. V shed 7 bases and J shed 9 bases, with 13 bases lying between them. CDR3 nucleotide sequence: TGTGCCAGCAAAGGCGCGGCGGGTGAGCAGTTCTTC. It yields the protein CASKGAAGEQFF.

Many counts were recorded for this clonotype. The genes are TRBV20-1 and TRBJ2-1; the match to TRBD2 covers 14 bases. The germline CDR1 and CDR2 sequences are DFQATT and SNEGSKA (reference sequence). The V and J ends lost 6 bases and 5 bases, in that order; junction bases with no gene match: 15. This CDR3 contains 18 residues. The CDR3: CSAGSGLAGVGQHNEQFF. The DNA for the CDR3 is TGCAGTGCCGGCTCGGGACTAGCGGGAGTGGGTCAACACAATGAGCAGTTCTTC.

This clonotype was seen ten or more times. V gene TRBV20-1 combines with J gene TRBJ2-1; TRBD2 matches at 12 bases. CDR3 length: 16 amino acids. CDR1 and CDR2 (germline): DFQATT, SNEGSKA (reference sequence). V shed 3 bases and J 0 bases; nucleotides not matched to a gene: 3. The CDR3 region has the DNA TGCAGTGCTAGCCTAGCGGGAGGGAGCTCCTACAATGAGCAGTTCTTC. Translated, it gives CSASLAGGSSYNEQFF.

The rearrangement uses TRBV4-1 and TRBJ2-1, with D possibly TRBD2 on 6 matching bases. V was cut by 3 bases and J by 8 bases, with 23 bases left in between. Germline values: CDR1 MGHRA, CDR2 YSYEKL. The CDR3 extends over 17 amino acids. The CDR3 DNA is TGCGCCAGCAGCCAGCCGGAGGGAGTGGGTATTTACGATGAGCAGTTCTTC. Translation gives CASSQPEGVGIYDEQFF.

The rearrangement uses TRBV24-1 and TRBJ2-1; weak D call: TRBD2 (5 bases). Looked up from germline, CDR1 is KGHDR and CDR2 is SFDVKD. The CDR3 spans 11 residues. V gave up 9 bases and J gave up 10 bases, with 12 bases separating them. The CDR3 nucleotides are TGTGCCACCGGGGAAGGCGGGGAGCAGTTCTTC. Translating gives CATGEGGEQFF.

This clonotype was found many times. This chain connects TRBV11-2 to TRBJ2-5, with D unclear. Germline V gives CDR1 SGHAT, CDR2 FQNNGV. The ends were cut back, 1 base at V and 6 bases at J, with 15 bases in the middle. The CDR3 has 15 residues. In DNA form, the CDR3 reads TGTGCCAGCAGCTTAGGAGTGTCCCCGGGTCAGACCCAGTACTTC. Translated: CASSLGVSPGQTQYF.

A note on this clonotype: This likely comes from a read error, as the CDR3 has no conserved phenylalanine or tryptophan at its end. This rearrangement joins TRBV24-1 to TRBJ2-1; perhaps TRBD1 as D (6 bases). Germline lookup yields CDR1 KGHDR and CDR2 SFDVKD. The CDR3 length is 12 residues. The ends were cut back, 5 bases at V and 7 bases at J, with 8 bases in the middle. CDR3: CATSVGQNEQFL. In nucleotides, the CDR3 is TGTGCCACCAGTGTTGGACAGAATGAGCAGTTCCTC.

This clonotype was picked up one time. The V gene is TRBV12-5, the J gene TRBJ1-6; no reliable D call. V was clipped by 5 bases and J by 7 bases, with 6 bases between them. Germline lookup yields CDR1 LGHNT and CDR2 FRNRAP. CDR3 length: 12 amino acids. CDR3 region: CASGPQNSPLHF. The DNA for the CDR3 is TGTGCTAGTGGTCCACAGAATTCACCCCTCCACTTT.

Regarding this clonotype: A much larger clone differs by one base, so this may be a read error. The chain couples TRBV11-2 to TRBJ2-7, with D perhaps TRBD1 or TRBD2 (5 bases each). From germline, CDR1 is SGHAT and CDR2 FQNNGV. CDR3 length: 16 amino acids. V dropped 5 bases and J dropped 6 bases, with 23 bases sitting between them. The CDR3 reads CASSRDRDGGIAEQYF. CDR3 DNA sequence: TGTGCCAGCAGCCGAGACCGGGACGGCGGCATCGCCGAGCAGTACTTC.

Only one count was recorded for this clonotype. This chain joins TRBV6-1 and TRBJ2-7, with D perhaps given as TRBD1 or TRBD2 (6 bases each). The CDR3 is 14 amino acids. From germline, CDR1 is MNHNS and CDR2 SASEGT. V was pared by 10 bases and J by 3 bases, with 19 bases between. This CDR3 reads CATRAGTRYYEQYF. CDR3 DNA: TGTGCCACCCGGGCGGGGACACGTTACTACGAGCAGTACTTC.

J is TRBJ1-2 and V is TRBV5-1; D might be TRBD1 (5 bases). The CDR3 is 16 residues long. The germline V gene encodes CDR1 SGHRS and CDR2 YFSETQ. V shed 3 bases and J shed 6 bases, with 21 bases lying between them. The CDR3, as DNA: TGCGCCAGCAGCTCAGATCGAAGGACGGCCAGGGATGGCTACACCTTC. Translated, it gives CASSSDRRTARDGYTF. Looking up the rest from reference TRBV5-1 and TRBJ1-2 gives the full variable domain: KAGVTQTPRYLIKTRGQQVTLSCSPISGHRSVSWYQQTPGQGLQFLFEYFSETQRNKGNFPGRFSGRQFSNSRSEMNVSTLELGDSALYLCASSSDRRTARDGYTFGSGTRLTVV.

This clonotype showed up many times. The CDR3 DNA is TGTGCCTGGAGTGGGGGGAGACAGGGGAAGAACACTGAAGCTTTCTTT. This translates into CAWSGGRQGKNTEAFF. This sequence joins TRBV30 and TRBJ1-1; 8 nucleotides line up with TRBD1. This CDR3 contains 16 residues. Trimming took 1 base from V and 1 from J; bases not matched to a gene: 8. Germline-derived CDR1 and CDR2 are GTSNPN and SVGIG (reference sequence).

A few counts support this clonotype. The rearrangement joins TRBV7-3 to TRBJ2-3, with TRBD1 matching over 7 bases. CDR1 SGHTA and CDR2 FQGTGA come from the germline V gene. V was clipped by 5 bases and J by 2 bases; unmatched bases: 4. The CDR3 consists of 14 residues. CDR3 sequence (DNA): TGTGCCAGCAGCCCGGGACAGAACACAGATACGCAGTATTTT. It codes for CASSPGQNTDTQYF. Looking up the rest from reference TRBV7-3 and TRBJ2-3 gives the full variable domain: GAGVSQTPSNKVTEKGKYVELRCDPISGHTALYWYRQSLGQGPEFLIYFQGTGAADDSGLPNDRFFAVRPEGSVSTLKIQRTERGDSAVYLCASSPGQNTDTQYFGPGTRLTVL.

The rearrangement uses TRBV12-3 or TRBV12-4 and TRBJ2-3, with TRBD1 matching over 9 bases. The CDR3 loop spans 15 amino acids. Losses at the gene ends were 6 bases for V and 6 bases for J; bases not matched to a gene: 10. The CDR3 reads CASSDRGTGKDTQYF. CDR3 DNA: TGTGCCAGCAGCGACCGCGGGACAGGGAAGGATACGCAGTATTTT.

The table lists this clonotype with many counts. The genes are TRBV12-5 and TRBJ2-1; the match to TRBD2 covers 8 bases. Germline lookup yields CDR1 LGHNT and CDR2 FRNRAP. V lost 3 bases, J lost 0 bases, and 4 bases stayed unmatched. The CDR3 consists of 16 residues. The CDR3 sequence: CASGLSGTSSYNEQFF. The CDR3 DNA is TGTGCTAGTGGTTTATCAGGGACTAGCTCCTACAATGAGCAGTTCTTC.

The chain couples TRBV24-1 to TRBJ2-1, with 8 bases fitting TRBD2. CDR1 is KGHDR and CDR2 is SFDVKD in the germline V gene. The CDR3 is made up of 16 amino acids. V shed 5 bases and J 4 bases; nucleotides not matched to a gene: 9. The CDR3 is CATSAGGGVYYNEQFF. The CDR3, as DNA: TGTGCCACCAGTGCCGGGGGGGGAGTCTATTACAATGAGCAGTTCTTC.

Only a few counts were recorded for this clonotype. The J gene is TRBJ2-3, the V gene TRBV9; 9 bases align to TRBD2. This CDR3 contains 16 residues. Germline assignment: CDR1 SGDLS and CDR2 YYNGEE. Losses at the gene ends were 0 bases for V and 4 bases for J; bases not matched to a gene: 6. The CDR3 DNA sequence: TGTGCCAGCAGCGTAGGTGTTAGCGGGAGAGCAGATACGCAGTATTTT. It encodes CASSVGVSGRADTQYF. The variable domain in full, with the rest retrieved from reference TRBV9 and TRBJ2-3, is DSGVTQTPKHLITATGQRVTLRCSPRSGDLSVYWYQQSLDQGLQFLIQYYNGEERAKGNILERFSAQQFPDLHSELNLSSLELGDSALYFCASSVGVSGRADTQYFGPGTRLTVL.

In its sample, this clonotype was seen a few times. This chain connects TRBV28 to TRBJ1-5; no firm D call. V was trimmed by 1 base and J by 5 bases, leaving 12 bases between them. CDR3 length equals 15 residues. CDR1 is MDHEN, CDR2 SYDVKM, per germline. This CDR3 is CASSLSTLVYQPQHF. The CDR3 DNA is TGTGCCAGCAGTTTATCGACACTGGTTTATCAGCCCCAGCATTTT.

This clonotype was counted ten times or more. The J gene is TRBJ1-5, the V gene TRBV30; no definite D call. This CDR3 region has 13 residues. V was trimmed by 8 bases and J by 0 bases, leaving 11 bases between them. CDR1 GTSNPN and CDR2 SVGIG come from the germline V gene (reference sequence). The CDR3 region is CALSRASNQPQHF. CDR3 sequence (DNA): TGTGCCCTAAGCCGGGCTAGCAATCAGCCCCAGCATTTT.

This chain links TRBV18 with TRBJ2-2; D gene ambiguous. Germline loops: CDR1 KGHSH, CDR2 LQKENI. The CDR3 contains 14 residues. V was shortened by 2 bases and J by 3 bases, with 7 bases between the two germline ends. CDR3 residues: CASSPAAYTGELFF. The CDR3 nucleotides are TGTGCCAGCTCACCAGCAGCCTACACCGGGGAGCTGTTTTTT.

Concerning this clonotype itself: A much larger clone lies one base from this, so it may be a read error. V is TRBV5-1 and J is TRBJ2-1, with D possibly TRBD2 on 6 matching bases. The CDR3 is made up of 16 amino acids. Germline V gives CDR1 SGHRS, CDR2 YFSETQ. Trimming cost V 0 bases and J 0 bases, with 10 bases left between them. The CDR3 DNA reads TGCGCCAGCAGCTTGGGGGGACTTCCCTCCTACAATGAGCAGTTCTTC. Translated, it gives CASSLGGLPSYNEQFF.

This clonotype came up a few times. The genes are TRBV10-3 and TRBJ2-7, with no clear D. The CDR3 contains 12 residues. The V end was cut by 10 bases, the J end by 6 bases, with 16 bases between. Germline V CDR1 and CDR2: ENHRY, SYGVKD. As DNA, the CDR3 is TGTGCCACTGGAAACCCCCCCTGCGAGCAGTACTTC. It codes for CATGNPPCEQYF.